Below are 9 T cell receptor beta chains sequenced from a single sample in a study of hypomethylating agent response in myelodysplastic syndrome (dated by TCRdb to the early 2020s). The library came from the immunoSEQ multiplex PCR assay. TCRdb obtained this table from immuneACCESS and retained in-frame rearrangements with V and J assigned. These tables miss some clones; where compared with another copy, unresolved V genes account for less than half of the shortfall, and the remainder is unexplained. For this sample the table gives almost 4,500 clones, of which approximately 80% were detected only once. Roughly 18% of the sample is in the top ten clones. Source: bone marrow, taken before or after starting hypomethylating agent treatment for myelodysplastic syndrome (not recorded which). These receptors were obtained from a human donor with myelodysplastic syndrome.

There are a few counts of this clone. This chain connects TRBV15 to TRBJ2-7; the D call may be TRBD1 or TRBD2 (6 bases each). CDR1 LNHNV and CDR2 YYDKDF come from the germline V gene (reference sequence). The CDR3 covers 15 residues. The V and J ends lost 1 base and 4 bases respectively, with 14 bases between them. CDR3 bases: TGTGCCACCAGCAGAGCGGGGGCCGGGGAGTACGAGCAGTACTTC. This sequence encodes CATSRAGAGEYEQYF. The variable domain in full, completed from reference TRBV15 and TRBJ2-7, reads DAMVIQNPRYQVTQFGKPVTLSCSQTLNHNVMYWYQQKSSQAPKLLFHYYDKDFNNEADTPDNFQSRRPNTSFCFLDIRSPGLGDTAMYLCATSRAGAGEYEQYFGPGTRLTVT.

The chain carries TRBV10-3 and TRBJ2-7; either TRBD1 or TRBD2 may fit D (5 bases each). The CDR3 runs to 14 residues. The V gene lost 10 bases and the J gene lost 7 bases, with 23 bases spanning the gap. From germline, CDR1 is ENHRY and CDR2 SYGVKD. The CDR3 coding sequence is TGTGCCACCATCTCCGGGACGGGGTTTTCGGAGCAGTACTTC. Its translation is CATISGTGFSEQYF.

The CDR3 DNA reads TGTGCCAGCAGTTTCGGACAGGGGCAAGAGACCCAGTACTTC. This translates into CASSFGQGQETQYF. V usage is TRBV5-4 and J usage is TRBJ2-5; 9 bases map to TRBD1. With V trimmed by 5 bases and J by 2 bases, 4 bases remained unmatched. The CDR3 is made up of 14 amino acids. Germline values: CDR1 SGHNT, CDR2 YYREEE (reference sequence).

The chain uses TRBV5-1 and TRBJ2-2; 7 nucleotides align to TRBD2. Germline values: CDR1 SGHRS, CDR2 YFSETQ. This CDR3 is built from 14 residues. With V trimmed by 7 bases and J by 1 base, 4 bases remained unmatched. CDR3 residues: CASGPGGNTGELFF. For the CDR3, the DNA is TGCGCCAGCGGACCGGGGGGGAACACCGGGGAGCTGTTTTTT.

The chain combines TRBV6-6 with TRBJ2-7; no definite D call. The CDR3 spans 13 residues. V was trimmed by 8 bases and J by 0 bases, leaving 11 bases between them. The germline V gene encodes CDR1 MNHNY and CDR2 SVGAGI (reference sequence). The CDR3 sequence: CASCQAPSYEQYF. Written as DNA, the CDR3 is TGTGCCAGCTGCCAAGCGCCCTCCTACGAGCAGTACTTC.

The gene calls are TRBV11-2 and TRBJ2-7; TRBD2 agrees at 13 bases. Germline lookup yields CDR1 SGHAT and CDR2 FQNNGV. The CDR3 extends over 17 amino acids. The junction had 8 bases not matched to a gene; V was cut back by 2 bases and J by 4 bases. The CDR3, as DNA: TGTGCCAGCAGCTTACGGCCGGGACTAGCGGGAAGGTACGAGCAGTACTTC. Amino acid sequence: CASSLRPGLAGRYEQYF.

The V and J genes are TRBV11-1 and TRBJ2-7; 9 nucleotides align to TRBD1. The V segment lost 0 bases and the J segment 3 bases; nucleotides outside the gene matches: 3. The CDR3 totals 15 residues. In germline, CDR1 is SGHAT, CDR2 FQDESV (reference sequence). CDR3 sequence reads: CASSLAGQGYYEQYF. The CDR3 nucleotides read TGTGCCAGCAGCTTAGCGGGACAGGGCTACTACGAGCAGTACTTC.

The chain combines TRBV18 with TRBJ1-4, with unresolved D. CDR1 and CDR2 from the germline V gene are KGHSH and LQKENI. V was clipped by 0 bases and J by 8 bases, with 7 bases between them. This CDR3 contains 13 residues. The CDR3 protein is CASSPPPREKLFF. Written as DNA, the CDR3 is TGTGCCAGCTCACCACCTCCACGCGAAAAACTGTTTTTT. The variable domain in full, completed from reference TRBV18 and TRBJ1-4, reads NAGVMQNPRHLVRRRGQEARLRCSPMKGHSHVYWYRQLPEEGLKFMVYLQKENIIDESGMPKERFSAEFPKEGPSILRIQQVVRGDSAAYFCASSPPPREKLFFGSGTQLSVL.

The rearrangement links TRBV4-3 to TRBJ2-1; D gene unclear. Germline CDR1 LGHNA, CDR2 YSLEER. Trimming pared 0 bases from V and 0 bases from J, leaving 15 bases between. The CDR3 is 18 amino acids. The CDR3 nucleotides are TGCGCCAGCAGCCAAGATGGGATTGGAACTGGCTCCTACAATGAGCAGTTCTTC. Its protein product is CASSQDGIGTGSYNEQFF.